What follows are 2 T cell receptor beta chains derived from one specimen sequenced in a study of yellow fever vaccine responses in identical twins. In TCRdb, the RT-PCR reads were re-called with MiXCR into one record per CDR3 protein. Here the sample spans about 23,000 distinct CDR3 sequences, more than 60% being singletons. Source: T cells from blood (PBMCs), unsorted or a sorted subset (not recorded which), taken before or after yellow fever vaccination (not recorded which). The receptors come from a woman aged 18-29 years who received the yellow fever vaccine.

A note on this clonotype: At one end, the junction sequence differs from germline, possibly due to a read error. The CDR3 bases are TGTGCCAGCAGCTTAGCGGGAGAATCCCCCTGGAACTACTACGAGCAGTATTTC. Amino acid sequence: CASSLAGESPWNYYEQYF. This chain connects TRBV11-1 to TRBJ2-7; D may be TRBD2 (5 bases). Per germline, CDR1 SGHAT and CDR2 FQDESV (reference sequence). The CDR3 loop spans 18 amino acids.

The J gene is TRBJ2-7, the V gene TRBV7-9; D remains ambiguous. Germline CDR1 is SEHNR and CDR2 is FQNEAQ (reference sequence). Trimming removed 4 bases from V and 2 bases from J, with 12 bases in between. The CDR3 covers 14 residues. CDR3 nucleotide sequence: TGTGCCAGCAGCTCCCCGACCAAGACCTACGAGCAGTACTTC. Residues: CASSSPTKTYEQYF.